A selection of T cell receptor beta chains follows, all from one sample in a study of OX40 agonist ivuxolimab in advanced cancers. The data were produced by immunoSEQ multiplex PCR, yet TCRdb's version contains in-frame clones alone and is incomplete. The table has some 58,000 clones, roughly 80% seen once. The material was CD4+ or CD8+ T cells sorted from blood, obtained in a trial of the OX40 agonist ivuxolimab. These receptors came from an adult with an advanced solid tumor such as melanoma, head and neck, liver or kidney cancer. The CDR3 runs from the conserved cysteine through the conserved F or W. A D gene is named only where the DNA matches it firmly. For some rows the clone size is stated as once, few or many, or as a class when expanded; others skip it.

TRBV6-5	TRBJ2-2	TRBD1	.	CASSYSNTGVSGELFF	TGTGCCAGCAGTTACTCGAACACAGGGGTGTCCGGGGAGCTGTTTTTT
TRBV6-5	TRBJ2-3	.	.	CASKSHRYTDTQYF	TGTGCCAGTAAGTCCCACCGGTACACAGATACGCAGTATTTT
TRBV4-1	TRBJ1-1	TRBD1	.	CASSHPQGLRTEAFF	TGCGCCAGCAGCCACCCACAGGGGTTACGCACTGAAGCTTTCTTT
TRBV5-8	TRBJ1-4	.	.	CASSTTWDNWDEKLFF	TGTGCCAGCAGCACGACCTGGGACAATTGGGATGAAAAACTGTTTTTT
TRBV7-2	TRBJ1-2	.	.	CASSLAPGSYGYTF	TGTGCCAGCAGCTTAGCACCAGGAAGCTATGGCTACACCTTC
TRBV6-6	TRBJ2-1	.	.	CASTTPAINEQFF	TGTGCCAGCACCACCCCGGCAATCAATGAGCAGTTCTTC
TRBV19	TRBJ1-1	TRBD1	.	CASSNRGRNTEAFF	TGTGCCAGTTCTAACAGGGGGAGGAACACTGAAGCTTTCTTT
TRBV2	TRBJ2-1	.	once	CASSADPEAGNEQFF	TGTGCCAGCAGCGCAGACCCGGAGGCTGGCAATGAGCAGTTCTTC
TRBV28	TRBJ2-7	.	.	CASSLNRVFYEQYF	TGTGCCAGCAGTCTCAACAGGGTTTTCTACGAGCAGTACTTC
TRBV29-1	TRBJ2-7	.	.	CSIRRQPSYEQYF	TGCAGCATCCGTAGACAGCCCTCCTACGAGCAGTACTTC
TRBV5-4	TRBJ2-3	.	.	CASSLEGTDTQYF	TGTGCCAGCAGCTTGGAGGGTACAGATACGCAGTATTTT
TRBV19	TRBJ2-2	TRBD2	.	CASSMVLAGATLAFSGELFF	TGTGCCAGTAGTATGGTACTAGCGGGAGCCACCTTGGCATTCTCCGGGGAGCTGTTTTTT
TRBV7-9	TRBJ2-7	TRBD2	once	CASSPPSSGRSYEQYF	TGTGCCAGCAGCCCGCCATCTAGCGGGAGGTCCTACGAGCAGTACTTC
TRBV27	TRBJ2-3	.	.	CASSLGRDSTTDTQYF	TGTGCCAGCAGTTTAGGGCGGGATTCTACCACAGATACGCAGTATTTT
TRBV7-9	TRBJ1-4	TRBD1	.	CASSLQGATNEKLFF	TGTGCCAGCAGCTTACAGGGGGCAACTAATGAAAAACTGTTTTTT
TRBV7-8	TRBJ2-1	.	.	CASSKSIEQFF	TGTGCCAGCAGCAAGAGTATTGAGCAGTTCTTC
TRBV12-5	TRBJ1-4	.	.	CASGSGEREKLFF	TGTGCTAGTGGTTCAGGGGAAAGAGAAAAACTGTTTTTT
TRBV5-6	TRBJ2-3	.	few	CASSFIRSTDTQYF	TGTGCCAGCAGCTTTATTAGGAGCACAGATACGCAGTATTTT
TRBV28	TRBJ2-7	.	once	CASSFLGGYEQYF	TGTGCCAGCAGTTTTCTAGGGGGCTACGAGCAGTACTTC
TRBV11-3	TRBJ2-5	TRBD1	.	CASSVTGGNQETQYF	TGTGCCAGCAGCGTGACAGGGGGGAACCAAGAGACCCAGTACTTC
TRBV28	TRBJ1-4	.	.	CASSILNRDEKLFF	TGTGCCAGCAGTATCCTAAACAGGGATGAAAAACTGTTTTTT
TRBV28	TRBJ1-2	.	.	CASNRGGLNYGYTF	TGTGCCAGCAACCGAGGCGGGCTTAACTATGGCTACACCTTC
TRBV30	TRBJ1-1	.	.	CAWSVVMDTEAFF	TGTGCCTGGAGTGTAGTTATGGACACTGAAGCTTTCTTT
TRBV7-7	TRBJ2-1	TRBD1	.	CASSRGTGGKGEQFF	TGTGCTAGCAGCCGGGGGACAGGGGGTAAAGGCGAGCAGTTCTTC
TRBV11-3	TRBJ2-3	.	once	CASSLGMDTQYF	TGTGCCAGCAGCCTGGGGATGGATACGCAGTATTTT
TRBV2	TRBJ2-3	.	once	CASRDTYTDTQYF	TGTGCCAGCCGGGACACCTACACAGATACGCAGTATTTT
TRBV30	TRBJ2-3	.	.	CAWESMGSGTDTQYF	TGTGCCTGGGAGTCGATGGGGTCTGGAACAGATACGCAGTATTTT
TRBV20-1	TRBJ2-3	.	.	CSARGLAAQYF	TGCAGTGCTAGAGGGCTAGCCGCGCAGTATTTT
TRBV7-9	TRBJ2-7	TRBD1	.	CASSVGTDYEQYF	TGTGCCAGCAGCGTAGGGACAGACTACGAGCAGTACTTC
TRBV5-5	TRBJ2-7	.	.	CASSLMGSAEQYF	TGTGCCAGCAGCTTGATGGGATCCGCCGAGCAGTACTTC
TRBV11-2	TRBJ2-1	.	.	CASSSGGRINEQFF	TGTGCCAGCAGCTCCGGGGGTAGGATCAATGAGCAGTTCTTC
TRBV13	TRBJ2-1	.	.	CASSLSGSYNEQFF	TGTGCCAGCAGCTTATCGGGCTCCTACAATGAGCAGTTCTTC
TRBV7-9	TRBJ1-1	.	.	CAYDAGIPPEAFF	TGTGCCTACGACGCCGGGATACCCCCTGAAGCTTTCTTT
TRBV7-9	TRBJ1-2	.	.	CASSQYSGTHYGYTF	TGTGCCAGCAGCCAATACTCCGGGACGCACTATGGCTACACCTTC
TRBV6-6	TRBJ1-2	TRBD1	few	CASRGSPGQGFYGYTF	TGTGCCAGCAGGGGGTCCCCCGGACAGGGATTCTATGGCTACACCTTC
TRBV5-1	TRBJ2-5	TRBD2	.	CASSLAGGADQETQYF	TGCGCCAGCAGCTTGGCCGGGGGGGCGGACCAAGAGACCCAGTACTTC
TRBV15	TRBJ2-2	TRBD2	.	CATSRDSLAGGIGELFF	TGTGCCACCAGCAGAGATTCTTTAGCGGGAGGGATCGGGGAGCTGTTTTTT
TRBV6-1	TRBJ2-5	.	.	CASSDPPAGTQYF	TGTGCCAGCAGTGACCCACCGGCGGGGACCCAGTACTTC
TRBV28	TRBJ1-3	.	.	CASSLRVLPLSGNTIYF	TGTGCCAGCAGTTTACGGGTACTGCCACTCTCTGGAAACACCATATATTTT
TRBV15	TRBJ2-3	.	.	CATSRGTSTDTQYF	TGTGCCACCAGCAGGGGTACCAGCACAGATACGCAGTATTTT
TRBV21-1	TRBJ2-2	.	.	CASSNEAQPNTGELFF	TGTGCCAGCAGCAACGAGGCCCAACCGAACACCGGGGAGCTGTTTTTT
TRBV6-6	TRBJ1-6	.	.	CAISTGANSPLHF	TGTGCCATCTCGACTGGAGCTAATTCACCCCTCCACTTT
TRBV21-1	TRBJ2-3	.	.	CDKDTRQKKTDTQYF	TGCGACAAAGATACCCGACAGAAAAAAACAGATACGCAGTATTTT